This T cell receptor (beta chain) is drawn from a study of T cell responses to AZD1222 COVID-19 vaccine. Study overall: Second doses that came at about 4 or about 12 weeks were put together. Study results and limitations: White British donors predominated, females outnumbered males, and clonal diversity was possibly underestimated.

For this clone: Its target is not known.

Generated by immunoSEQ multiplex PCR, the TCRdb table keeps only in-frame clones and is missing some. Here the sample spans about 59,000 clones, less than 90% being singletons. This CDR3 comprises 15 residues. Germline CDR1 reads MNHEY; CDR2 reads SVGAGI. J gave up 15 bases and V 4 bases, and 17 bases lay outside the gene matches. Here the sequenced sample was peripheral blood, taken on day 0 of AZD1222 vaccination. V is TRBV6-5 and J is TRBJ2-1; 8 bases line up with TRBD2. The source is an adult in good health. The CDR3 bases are TGTGCCAGCAGTTCCACCGCGGCTAGCGGGTCCCGGGGGTTCTTC. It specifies CASSSTAASGSRGFF.